The 23 T cell receptor beta chains below all came from one sample that was sequenced in a study of T-cell reconstitution after alpha-beta-depleted transplantation in children. The authors prepared the TCRbeta library with unique molecular identifiers. TCRdb recomputed calls from the PCR reads with MiXCR, one row per CDR3 protein. The table includes some 490,000 distinct CDR3 sequences, approximately 12% detected once. This material consisted of PBMCs from the stem cell graft donor, taken from the stem cell graft. These receptors were taken from a human donor who donated a stem cell graft to a child with combined immunodeficiency.

This clonotype was seen a few times. J is TRBJ1-1 and V is TRBV7-2; D might be TRBD1 (6 bases). The V end was cut by 0 bases, the J end by 3 bases, with 17 bases between. This CDR3 is built from 17 residues. CDR1 SGHTA and CDR2 FQGNSA come from the germline V gene. The CDR3 DNA reads as TGTGCCAGCAGCTTAGCTAGGGGGGGCTGGGCCCACACTGAAGCTTTCTTT. This codes for CASSLARGGWAHTEAFF.

V gene TRBV4-3 combines with J gene TRBJ2-7; D possibly corresponds to TRBD1 (6 bases). The CDR3 is 18 amino acids. Germline V CDR1 and CDR2: LGHNA, YSLEER. Trimming removed 2 bases at V and 0 bases at J, with 20 bases between. CDR3 nucleotides: TGCGCCAGCAGCCAAATAGCCCAAATGACAGGTTACTCCTACGAGCAGTACTTC. Translated: CASSQIAQMTGYSYEQYF.

This clonotype was counted many times. The gene calls are TRBV29-1 and TRBJ1-1; weak D call: TRBD1 (6 bases). The CDR3 sequence is 14 residues long. V lost 3 bases and J 0 bases, leaving 11 bases between the germline ends. Germline lookup yields CDR1 SQVTM and CDR2 ANQGSEA. CDR3 DNA sequence: TGCAGCGTTGACCAGACAGGCCTGAACACTGAAGCTTTCTTT. This sequence encodes CSVDQTGLNTEAFF.

The J gene is TRBJ1-1, the V gene TRBV9, with no clear D. Germline V gene lookup returns CDR1 SGDLS and CDR2 YYNGEE. V was shortened by 0 bases and J by 2 bases, with 8 bases between the two germline ends. The CDR3 consists of 14 residues. The CDR3, as DNA: TGTGCCAGCAGCGTAGCTCACGGAAACACTGAAGCTTTCTTT. It yields the protein CASSVAHGNTEAFF.

The chain is built from TRBV29-1 and TRBJ1-1; D not resolved. CDR3 length: 11 amino acids. V shed 8 bases and J shed 1 base, with 8 bases lying between them. Germline V gives CDR1 SQVTM, CDR2 ANQGSEA. The CDR3 region is CSYYQNTEAFF. In DNA, the CDR3 is TGCAGCTACTACCAGAACACTGAAGCTTTCTTT.

J is TRBJ1-1 and V is TRBV12-3 or TRBV12-4, with 7 positions matching TRBD1. V lost 5 bases and J lost 1; bases outside the gene matches: 22. This CDR3 region has 20 residues. The CDR3 region has the DNA TGTGCCAGCAGTCTCCGGGACAGACAATTGAGAATTAAACCGAACACTGAAGCTTTCTTT. It translates to CASSLRDRQLRIKPNTEAFF.

The chain combines TRBV30 with TRBJ2-5, with D perhaps being TRBD1 or TRBD2 (7 bases each). The germline CDR1 and CDR2 sequences are GTSNPN and SVGIG (reference sequence). The CDR3 is 17 amino acids. V was pared by 5 bases and J by 2 bases, with 24 bases between. The CDR3, as DNA: TGTGCCTGGGGGCCGCGGGACAGCTGGGGGGGTCAAGAGACCCAGTACTTC. It translates to CAWGPRDSWGGQETQYF.

This clonotype came up a few times. V and J are TRBV27 and TRBJ2-4; D possibly corresponds to TRBD2 (5 bases). Germline CDR1 reads MNHEY; CDR2 reads SMNVEV (reference sequence). The germline V and J ends were trimmed by 3 bases and 3 bases, with 6 bases remaining between them. There are 13 residues in the CDR3. DNA for the CDR3: TGTGCCAGCAGTTTTGGAGGCAAAAACATTCAGTACTTC. Encoded protein: CASSFGGKNIQYF.

The rearrangement uses TRBV5-1 and TRBJ2-1; 11 bases agree with TRBD2. CDR1 SGHRS and CDR2 YFSETQ come from the germline V gene. This CDR3 has 17 residues. Trimming cost V 4 bases and J 6 bases; bases outside gene matches: 12. In nucleotides, the CDR3 is TGCGCCAGCAGCACCGTCGTAGCGGGGGGGCGAGGCAATGAGCAGTTCTTC. Translated, it gives CASSTVVAGGRGNEQFF.

This clonotype has a handful of counts. The genes are TRBV12-3 or TRBV12-4 and TRBJ1-1; D is ambiguous. V was pared by 7 bases and J by 6 bases, with 9 bases between. The length of the CDR3 is 11 residues. CDR3 sequence reads: CASKGPSEAFF. DNA for the CDR3: TGTGCCAGCAAAGGGCCCTCTGAAGCTTTCTTT.

The chain employs TRBV7-3 and TRBJ2-3; D is undetermined. The V gene lost 5 bases and the J gene lost 11 bases, with 14 bases spanning the gap. CDR3 length: 12 amino acids. Germline CDR1 and CDR2: SGHTA and FQGTGA. CDR3 protein: CASSHRSLEQYF. The CDR3 coding sequence is TGTGCCAGCAGCCACCGGAGCCTCGAGCAGTATTTT.

This clonotype was counted a few times. The chain joins TRBV5-1 to TRBJ1-3; TRBD1 is a possible D gene (6 bases). V lost 3 bases and J lost 2, with 12 bases in between. Looked up from germline, CDR1 is SGHRS and CDR2 is YFSETQ. This CDR3 comprises 15 residues. The CDR3 region is CASSSGRGPGNTIYF. CDR3 DNA: TGCGCCAGCAGCTCAGGCAGGGGCCCTGGAAACACCATATATTTT.

The rearrangement uses TRBV9 and TRBJ2-1; 14 bases align to TRBD2. The CDR3 is 14 amino acids. The ends lost 3 bases at V and 9 bases at J; junction bases unmatched: 2. Germline assignment: CDR1 SGDLS and CDR2 YYNGEE. DNA of the CDR3: TGTGCCAGCAGCGAAGGGACTAGCGGGAGTGAGCAGTTCTTC. It codes for CASSEGTSGSEQFF.

The chain combines TRBV7-2 with TRBJ2-5; possible D gene TRBD2, 6 bases. This CDR3 has 14 residues. V was clipped by 5 bases and J by 5 bases, with 15 bases between them. CDR1 and CDR2 from the germline V gene are SGHTA and FQGNSA. CDR3 protein: CASSPPWGRETQYF. The CDR3 nucleotides are TGTGCCAGCAGCCCTCCCTGGGGGAGGGAGACCCAGTACTTC. The full variable domain, in which reference TRBV7-2 and TRBJ2-5 provide the parts outside the CDR3, is GAGVSQSPSNKVTEKGKDVELRCDPISGHTALYWYRQSLGQGLEFLIYFQGNSAPDKSGLPSDRFSAERTGGSVSTLTIQRTQQEDSAVYLCASSPPWGRETQYFGPGTRLLVL.

The chain links TRBV5-1 to TRBJ2-3; D is perhaps TRBD2 (5 bases). V lost 6 bases, J lost 3 bases, and 11 bases lay in between. The CDR3 runs 13 residues. Germline CDR1 is SGHRS and CDR2 is YFSETQ. The CDR3, as DNA: TGCGCCAGCAACGAGGGATCGACAGATACGCAGTATTTT. It specifies CASNEGSTDTQYF.

The chain has TRBV6-1 and TRBJ2-7; D is uncertain. The CDR3 is 14 residues long. V shed 6 bases and J shed 4 bases, with 16 bases lying between them. CDR1 MNHNS and CDR2 SASEGT come from the germline V gene. Here the CDR3 DNA reads TGTGCCAGCAGACCCAATTTACTCCAGTACGAGCAGTACTTC. It codes for CASRPNLLQYEQYF.

This clonotype appeared a few times. The genes are TRBV3-1 and TRBJ2-5; 12 bases fit TRBD2. Germline V gives CDR1 LGHDT, CDR2 YNNKEL (reference sequence). The CDR3 consists of 15 residues. Trimming cost V 7 bases and J 0 bases; bases outside gene matches: 3. The CDR3, as DNA: TGTGCCAGCACCCGGACTAGCGGGAACCAAGAGACCCAGTACTTC. It translates to CASTRTSGNQETQYF.

This clonotype was seen only a few times. The chain recombines TRBV5-1 with TRBJ2-1; 14 nucleotides align to TRBD2. The CDR3 extends over 15 amino acids. Looked up from germline, CDR1 is SGHRS and CDR2 is YFSETQ. With V trimmed by 4 bases and J by 13 bases, 10 bases remained unmatched. CDR3 in amino acids: CASSTGLAGGLNQFF. The CDR3 DNA sequence: TGCGCCAGCAGCACTGGACTAGCGGGGGGTCTTAATCAGTTCTTC.

The chain couples TRBV11-2 to TRBJ1-2; D remains unclear. The CDR3 loop spans 14 amino acids. The V end lost 6 bases, the J end lost 5 bases, and 16 bases lay between the germline ends. From germline, CDR1 is SGHAT and CDR2 FQNNGV. CDR3 sequence reads: CASSFPVGFYGYTF. The CDR3 DNA reads as TGTGCCAGCAGTTTCCCGGTGGGCTTTTATGGCTACACCTTC.

This clonotype occurred many times. CDR3: CASSLNGATDTQYF. The CDR3 coding sequence is TGTGCCAGCAGCTTGAACGGGGCCACAGATACGCAGTATTTT. The V call is TRBV7-8, the J call TRBJ2-3, with D perhaps being TRBD1 or TRBD2 (5 bases each). Per the germline V gene, CDR1 is SGHVS and CDR2 is FQNEAQ. The V end lost 3 bases, the J end lost 2 bases, and 9 bases lay between the germline ends. The length of the CDR3 is 14 residues.

This clonotype has only a few counts. The chain links TRBV12-3 or TRBV12-4 to TRBJ2-7; D not certain. V lost 7 bases and J 6 bases, leaving 16 bases between the germline ends. The CDR3 covers 13 residues. Here the CDR3 reads CASTLRPSTEQYF. CDR3 coding DNA: TGTGCCAGCACTTTGAGGCCTTCTACCGAGCAGTACTTC.

This clonotype was observed a handful of times. This sequence joins TRBV7-9 and TRBJ1-1; TRBD1 might be the D (6 bases). V was pared by 5 bases and J by 7 bases, with 23 bases between. This CDR3 region has 16 residues. Germline values: CDR1 SEHNR, CDR2 FQNEAQ (reference sequence). The CDR3, as DNA: TGTGCCAGCAGCCTTACAGGGCCCTCCTTTTCAGGTGAAGCTTTCTTT. It is translated as CASSLTGPSFSGEAFF.

This clonotype has a handful of counts. The chain links TRBV12-3 or TRBV12-4 to TRBJ2-1, with TRBD2 matching over 12 bases. The CDR3 has 17 residues. Trimming removed 3 bases from V and 6 bases from J; junction bases left unmatched: 9. The CDR3 nucleotides read TGTGCCAGCAGTTTCCCCCGACTAGCGGGAGACCCCAATGAGCAGTTCTTC. This sequence encodes CASSFPRLAGDPNEQFF.